These 16 T cell receptor beta chains were sequenced from one sample in a study of blood T cell repertoires in COVID-19. Method: immunoSEQ multiplex PCR; TCRdb's copy keeps in-frame clones and lacks some. Among 55,000 to 75,000 clones, roughly 80% were seen once, and the ten largest hold roughly 28%. Sequencing was done on a sample of peripheral blood. These receptors were collected from a man between 70 and 80 years old with acute or convalescent COVID-19.

J is TRBJ2-1 and V is TRBV12-3 or TRBV12-4; D remains unclear. The CDR3 extends over 12 amino acids. V was pared by 4 bases and J by 12 bases, with 13 bases between. The CDR3 nucleotides are TGTGCCAGCAGTTCTAGACGCCCCGCGCAGTTCTTC. Translation: CASSSRRPAQFF.

The rearrangement joins TRBV10-3 to TRBJ2-7; 8 bases line up with TRBD1. The germline CDR1 and CDR2 sequences are ENHRY and SYGVKD. After removal of 2 bases from V and 6 bases from J, the junction contained 9 bases not matched to a gene. This CDR3 is built from 15 residues. CDR3 amino acids: CAISETRTGSSEQYF. The DNA of the CDR3 is TGTGCCATCAGTGAGACCAGGACAGGGTCCAGCGAGCAGTACTTC.

This clone was found once. The V and J genes are TRBV24-1 and TRBJ2-1; D remains unclear. Per the germline V gene, CDR1 is KGHDR and CDR2 is SFDVKD. The CDR3 extends over 15 amino acids. V was cut by 3 bases and J by 0 bases, with 8 bases left in between. DNA of the CDR3: TGTGCCACCAGTGATGTGGCGGCCTCCTACAATGAGCAGTTCTTC. Its protein product is CATSDVAASYNEQFF.

This clone was seen more than once but under ten times. The chain uses TRBV5-1 and TRBJ2-5; possible D gene TRBD2, 5 bases. V lost 3 bases, J lost 5 bases, and 14 bases lay in between. The CDR3 covers 14 residues. Germline V CDR1 and CDR2: SGHRS, YFSETQ. The CDR3 sequence is CASSSGEFRETQYF. In DNA, the CDR3 is TGCGCCAGCAGCTCCGGGGAGTTTAGGGAGACCCAGTACTTC.

V gene TRBV5-1 combines with J gene TRBJ1-1, with 7 nucleotides matching TRBD1. Looked up from germline, CDR1 is SGHRS and CDR2 is YFSETQ. V trimming: 0 bases; J trimming: 4 bases; junction bases outside the gene matches: 6. The CDR3 runs 15 residues. CDR3 protein: CASSLDAGGGTEAFF. CDR3 sequence (DNA): TGCGCCAGCAGCTTGGATGCAGGGGGTGGCACTGAAGCTTTCTTT.

V is TRBV19 and J is TRBJ1-5; D is unresolved. The length of the CDR3 is 16 residues. The V gene's germline CDR1 is LNHDA and CDR2 SQIVND (reference sequence). V was clipped by 7 bases and J by 3 bases, with 19 bases between them. CDR3 bases: TGTGCCAGTAAGGCGGCGGGAGTTGCGGACAATCAGCCCCAGCATTTT. It yields the protein CASKAAGVADNQPQHF.

This chain uses TRBV15 with TRBJ1-5; TRBD1 agrees at 7 bases. The CDR3 sequence is 16 residues long. Germline V gene data show CDR1 as LNHNV and CDR2 as YYDKDF (reference sequence). The V and J ends lost 2 bases and 4 bases, in that order; junction bases with no gene match: 8. The chain's CDR3 is CATSRILGTANQPQHF. The DNA for the CDR3 is TGTGCCACCAGCAGAATACTCGGGACAGCAAATCAGCCCCAGCATTTT.

A remark on this clone: This likely stems from a read error, as it lies one base from a far larger clone. V usage is TRBV10-2 and J usage is TRBJ1-5; 7 positions agree with TRBD1. CDR3 length: 14 residues. Germline CDR1 reads WSHSY; CDR2 reads SAAADI. The CDR3 loop is CASSESGQNQPQQF. The CDR3 nucleotides read TGCGCCAGCAGTGAGTCGGGACAGAATCAGCCCCAGCAGTTT.

V and J are TRBV28 and TRBJ2-7; 9 nucleotides align to TRBD2. Germline V gene lookup returns CDR1 MDHEN and CDR2 SYDVKM. V dropped 10 bases and J dropped 5; count of bases not matched to a gene: 12. The CDR3 is made up of 14 amino acids. This chain's CDR3 is CATNSGGVLHEQYF. The CDR3 bases are TGTGCCACAAATAGCGGGGGTGTTCTCCACGAGCAGTACTTC.

The CDR3: CADRDRKVATNEKLFF. The CDR3 DNA follows: TGTGCCGACAGGGACAGAAAAGTTGCAACTAATGAAAAACTGTTTTTT. J is TRBJ1-4 and V is TRBV15; TRBD1 matches at 7 bases. V gave up 11 bases and J gave up 0 bases; unmatched junction bases: 12. This CDR3 has 16 residues. In germline, CDR1 is LNHNV, CDR2 YYDKDF (reference sequence).

In DNA, the CDR3 is TGTGCCAGCAGTTCTTCATACAGTTTTTCTGACTATGGCTACACCTTC. Translation: CASSSSYSFSDYGYTF. The rearrangement links TRBV27 to TRBJ1-2; D not resolved. V was pared by 4 bases and J by 3 bases, with 18 bases between. Germline-derived CDR1 and CDR2 are MNHEY and SMNVEV (reference sequence). This CDR3 contains 16 residues.

The rearrangement links TRBV5-5 to TRBJ2-7; no firm D call. V gave up 0 bases and J gave up 3 bases, with 4 bases separating them. The germline V gene has CDR1 SGHKS and CDR2 YYEKEE (reference sequence). The CDR3 spans 12 residues. The CDR3 here is CASSLVGYEQYF. The CDR3 DNA sequence: TGTGCCAGCAGCTTGGTCGGCTACGAGCAGTACTTC.

J is TRBJ2-7 and V is TRBV28, with a possible D match to TRBD1 (6 bases). Germline values: CDR1 MDHEN, CDR2 SYDVKM. This CDR3 region has 12 residues. The V end was cut by 8 bases, the J end by 3 bases, with 11 bases between. CDR3 protein: CASRDTYYEQYF. DNA for the CDR3: TGTGCCAGCCGGGACACCTACTACGAGCAGTACTTC.

J is TRBJ2-3 and V is TRBV29-1; 8 bases fit TRBD2. CDR1 is SQVTM, CDR2 ANQGSEA, per germline. The CDR3 is made up of 11 amino acids. The chain's CDR3 is CLGGDTDTQYF. The CDR3 DNA is TGCCTCGGGGGGGACACAGATACGCAGTATTTT.

The chain is built from TRBV20-1 and TRBJ2-5; 12 bases agree with TRBD1. In germline, CDR1 is DFQATT, CDR2 SNEGSKA (reference sequence). V shed 3 bases and J 4 bases; nucleotides not matched to a gene: 9. This CDR3 comprises 16 residues. The CDR3 bases are TGCAGTGCTAGTCTATTGGGACAGGGGGCAGGAGAGACCCAGTACTTC. It codes for CSASLLGQGAGETQYF.

The DNA of the CDR3 is TGTGCCAGTAGTATTGGCAGGGGATATTACAACACCGGGGAGCTGTTTTTT. Translated: CASSIGRGYYNTGELFF. The chain joins TRBV19 to TRBJ2-2; D may be TRBD1 (6 bases). With 3 bases removed from V and 2 bases from J, the gap between germline ends came to 16 bases. The CDR3 sequence is 17 residues long. The germline V gene has CDR1 LNHDA and CDR2 SQIVND (reference sequence).